In this sample, the clone carrying this T cell receptor beta chain turned up many times. Losses at the gene ends were 5 bases for V and 7 bases for J; bases not matched to a gene: 9. This CDR3 comprises 17 residues. A second PCR of about 6 to 12 cycles used a sample-barcoded 5' primer and a J-beta primer mix. TCRdb independently ran MiXCR on the 5' RACE reads; one entry per CDR3 protein. The top ten clones hold less than 9.5% of a sample with roughly 1,700,000 distinct CDR3 sequences, 28% of them seen once. This sample is part of a study of blood T cells in healthy people across ages. The rearrangement joins TRBV12-3 or TRBV12-4 to TRBJ2-1; 15 bases map to TRBD2. The sample taken for sequencing was blood. This clonotype was obtained from a woman in her 30s in good health. CDR3 in DNA: TGTGCCAGCAGTCCGAGAGGACTAGCGGGGGGGTTGAATGAGCAGTTCTTC. Translated: CASSPRGLAGGLNEQFF.